A selection of T cell receptor beta chains follows, all from one sample in a study of CD8+ T cells in alopecia areata. TCRdb keeps only in-frame clones here, not all; method: immunoSEQ multiplex PCR. The sample comprises over 100,000 clones, around 49% of which are singletons, and roughly 20% rests with the top ten. The specimen was CD8+ T cells sorted from blood, collected at week 0. All receptors derive from a human donor with alopecia areata. Each CDR3 is given with its conserved first and last residue. The D gene is left open where the match is weak. Rows may omit the clone size; those that give it use once, few, many or a size class.

V gene: TRBV11-2
J gene: TRBJ1-5
clone size: .
D gene: .
CDR3 DNA: TGTGCCAGCAGCTTATCCCCCGGGAATAGCAATCAGCCCCAGCATTTT
CDR3 protein: CASSLSPGNSNQPQHF

V gene: TRBV19
J gene: TRBJ1-4
clone size: many
D gene: .
CDR3 DNA: TGTGCCAGTGGATCGACTCAGGGTACAACTAATGAAAAACTGTTTTTT
CDR3 protein: CASGSTQGTTNEKLFF

V gene: TRBV7-2
J gene: TRBJ2-3
clone size: .
D gene: .
CDR3 DNA: TGTGCCAGCAGCCACAGACTAGGGCCAAGCACAGATACGCAGTATTTT
CDR3 protein: CASSHRLGPSTDTQYF

V gene: TRBV9
J gene: TRBJ2-5
clone size: .
D gene: .
CDR3 DNA: TGTGCCAGCAGCGTAGTCCTAGGGGAGACCCAGTACTTC
CDR3 protein: CASSVVLGETQYF

V gene: TRBV5-6
J gene: TRBJ2-7
clone size: .
D gene: .
CDR3 DNA: TGTGCCAGCAGCCCGGGACCGATAGCCTACGAGCAGTACTTC
CDR3 protein: CASSPGPIAYEQYF

V gene: TRBV29-1
J gene: TRBJ2-7
clone size: few
D gene: TRBD1
CDR3 DNA: TGCAGCGTTGGGGGGACAGGGGTTGGATACGAGCAGTACTTC
CDR3 protein: CSVGGTGVGYEQYF

V gene: TRBV29-1
J gene: TRBJ2-1
clone size: .
D gene: .
CDR3 DNA: TGCAGCGCCAGCGCGGGCAATGAGCAGTTCTTC
CDR3 protein: CSASAGNEQFF

V gene: TRBV19
J gene: TRBJ1-5
clone size: .
D gene: .
CDR3 DNA: TGTGCCAGTAGTATCATGCAGCTCTACAATCAGCCCCAGCATTTT
CDR3 protein: CASSIMQLYNQPQHF

V gene: TRBV27
J gene: TRBJ2-7
clone size: .
D gene: TRBD1
CDR3 DNA: TGTGCCAGCAGTTTGGACAGGGATATCCACGAGCAGTACTTC
CDR3 protein: CASSLDRDIHEQYF

V gene: TRBV30
J gene: TRBJ1-5
clone size: .
D gene: .
CDR3 DNA: TGTGCCTGGAGTGTCGGACCCAGCGATCAGCCCCAGCATTTT
CDR3 protein: CAWSVGPSDQPQHF

V gene: TRBV18
J gene: TRBJ2-5
clone size: few
D gene: .
CDR3 DNA: TGTGCCAGCTCACCACCGCGGATCCAAGAGACCCAGTACTTC
CDR3 protein: CASSPPRIQETQYF

V gene: TRBV7-9
J gene: TRBJ1-4
clone size: few
D gene: TRBD1
CDR3 DNA: TGTGCCAGCAGCCTCACAGGGGAATACGAAAAACTGTTTTTT
CDR3 protein: CASSLTGEYEKLFF

V gene: TRBV13
J gene: TRBJ1-5
clone size: .
D gene: .
CDR3 DNA: TGTGCCAGCAGCCCCGCCCGTGATCAGCCCCAGCATTTT
CDR3 protein: CASSPARDQPQHF

V gene: TRBV30
J gene: TRBJ1-2
clone size: .
D gene: .
CDR3 DNA: TGTGCCTGGAGAGCAGGGTATGGCTACACCTTC
CDR3 protein: CAWRAGYGYTF

V gene: TRBV29-1
J gene: TRBJ2-7
clone size: few
D gene: .
CDR3 DNA: TGCAGCGTTGTGGGGCCCCAAAGCCACTACGAGCAGTACTTC
CDR3 protein: CSVVGPQSHYEQYF

V gene: TRBV13
J gene: TRBJ2-5
clone size: .
D gene: .
CDR3 DNA: TGTGCCAGCAGCGGAATAGGATGGGCAGAGACCCAGTACTTC
CDR3 protein: CASSGIGWAETQYF

V gene: TRBV2
J gene: TRBJ2-7
clone size: once
D gene: .
CDR3 DNA: TGTGCCAGCATAGCCCAGAACGAGCAGTACTTC
CDR3 protein: CASIAQNEQYF

V gene: TRBV10-3
J gene: TRBJ1-5
clone size: few
D gene: .
CDR3 DNA: TGTGCCATCAGTCAAGACAGCCACAATCAGCCCCAGCATTTT
CDR3 protein: CAISQDSHNQPQHF

V gene: TRBV29-1
J gene: TRBJ1-2
clone size: .
D gene: TRBD1
CDR3 DNA: TGCAGCGTTGCACCTTACCCGGGACAGGGAAACTATGGCTACACCTTC
CDR3 protein: CSVAPYPGQGNYGYTF

V gene: TRBV5-4
J gene: TRBJ2-5
clone size: .
D gene: .
CDR3 DNA: TGTGCCAGCAGCCCTGGGGGGTCAGAGACCCAGTACTTC
CDR3 protein: CASSPGGSETQYF

V gene: TRBV4-3
J gene: TRBJ2-2
clone size: .
D gene: .
CDR3 DNA: TGCGCCAGCGCCGAGTTATCCGGGGAGCTGTTTTTT
CDR3 protein: CASAELSGELFF

V gene: TRBV9
J gene: TRBJ1-1
clone size: .
D gene: .
CDR3 DNA: TGTGCCAGCAGCGATAGTGGGCCCCAGGGGACTGAAGCTTTCTTT
CDR3 protein: CASSDSGPQGTEAFF

V gene: TRBV13
J gene: TRBJ1-5
clone size: .
D gene: .
CDR3 DNA: TGTGCCAGCAGCTCCGGGACGACCAATCAGCCCCAGCATTTT
CDR3 protein: CASSSGTTNQPQHF

V gene: TRBV6-5
J gene: TRBJ1-6
clone size: .
D gene: .
CDR3 DNA: TGTGCCAGCAGTTACCCGGGATTATCACCCCTCCACTTT
CDR3 protein: CASSYPGLSPLHF

V gene: TRBV29-1
J gene: TRBJ1-2
clone size: .
D gene: TRBD1
CDR3 DNA: TGCAGCGCCTCCGGGACAGGGATCTATGGCTACACCTTC
CDR3 protein: CSASGTGIYGYTF

V gene: TRBV7-9
J gene: TRBJ1-2
clone size: .
D gene: TRBD1
CDR3 DNA: TGTGCCAGCAGCCAGGACAGGGGATCCAACACCTTC
CDR3 protein: CASSQDRGSNTF

V gene: TRBV7-9
J gene: TRBJ1-1
clone size: few
D gene: .
CDR3 DNA: TGTGCCAGCAGCTTAGATGCAGGGTCGAACACTGAAGCTTTCTTT
CDR3 protein: CASSLDAGSNTEAFF

V gene: TRBV7-6
J gene: TRBJ1-2
clone size: .
D gene: TRBD1
CDR3 DNA: TGTGCCAGCAGCTTAGAAGGGGGACAGGGCTACACCTTC
CDR3 protein: CASSLEGGQGYTF

V gene: TRBV13
J gene: TRBJ1-1
clone size: .
D gene: TRBD1
CDR3 DNA: TGTGCCAGCAGCTTAGGGACAGGGCGCCCTGAAGCTTTCTTT
CDR3 protein: CASSLGTGRPEAFF

V gene: TRBV27
J gene: TRBJ1-5
clone size: .
D gene: .
CDR3 DNA: TGTGCCAGCAGTTTCACAGGGAGCAATCAGCCCCAGCATTTT
CDR3 protein: CASSFTGSNQPQHF

V gene: TRBV13
J gene: TRBJ2-3
clone size: few
D gene: TRBD1
CDR3 DNA: TGTGCCAGCAGCTTTAACAGGGGAAGCACAGATACGCAGTATTTT
CDR3 protein: CASSFNRGSTDTQYF

V gene: TRBV25-1
J gene: TRBJ2-1
clone size: .
D gene: .
CDR3 DNA: TGTGCCAGCAGGGGAGGAGGGGACGGCTACAATGAGCAGTTCTTC
CDR3 protein: CASRGGGDGYNEQFF

V gene: TRBV29-1
J gene: TRBJ2-7
clone size: few
D gene: .
CDR3 DNA: TGCAGCGTGGCTGGACTGCTCGGGGGAGACGAGCAGTACTTC
CDR3 protein: CSVAGLLGGDEQYF

V gene: TRBV7-9
J gene: TRBJ2-5
clone size: .
D gene: TRBD1
CDR3 DNA: TGTGCCAGCAGCTCCCGCAGGGGGAGTGAAGAGACCCAGTACTTC
CDR3 protein: CASSSRRGSEETQYF

V gene: TRBV9
J gene: TRBJ2-1
clone size: few
D gene: .
CDR3 DNA: TGTGCCAGCGGGGGAATGGACAATGAGCAGTTCTTC
CDR3 protein: CASGGMDNEQFF

V gene: TRBV29-1
J gene: TRBJ2-5
clone size: few
D gene: TRBD1
CDR3 DNA: TGCAGCGTTGAAGAGGACAGGGAGACGGAGACCCAGTACTTC
CDR3 protein: CSVEEDRETETQYF

V gene: TRBV6-5
J gene: TRBJ2-5
clone size: .
D gene: TRBD1
CDR3 DNA: TGTGCCAGCAGACGGGGACAGGGGGAAATTGAGACCCAGTACTTC
CDR3 protein: CASRRGQGEIETQYF

V gene: TRBV19
J gene: TRBJ2-5
clone size: few
D gene: .
CDR3 DNA: TGTGCCAGTAGTATCGGTGACGGACGAGGGACCCAGTACTTC
CDR3 protein: CASSIGDGRGTQYF

V gene: TRBV25-1
J gene: TRBJ2-7
clone size: few
D gene: .
CDR3 DNA: TGTGCCAGCGCCGCCGAGAGCTCCTACGAGCAGTACTTC
CDR3 protein: CASAAESSYEQYF

V gene: TRBV15
J gene: TRBJ1-5
clone size: .
D gene: .
CDR3 DNA: TGTGCCACCAGCAGTCCCGAGCAGTACAGCAATCAGCCCCAGCATTTT
CDR3 protein: CATSSPEQYSNQPQHF

V gene: TRBV29-1
J gene: TRBJ2-5
clone size: few
D gene: .
CDR3 DNA: TGCAGCGTTGAATGGTTAAAGGAGACCCAGTACTTC
CDR3 protein: CSVEWLKETQYF

V gene: TRBV9
J gene: TRBJ2-7
clone size: .
D gene: TRBD1
CDR3 DNA: TGTGCCAGCAGCGTAGACGATTTCGGGACAGCTTACGAGCAGTACTTC
CDR3 protein: CASSVDDFGTAYEQYF

V gene: TRBV6-5
J gene: TRBJ1-2
clone size: .
D gene: .
CDR3 DNA: TGTGCCAGCAGTTACGAACCTGGCCATATATATGGCTACACCTTC
CDR3 protein: CASSYEPGHIYGYTF

V gene: TRBV29-1
J gene: TRBJ1-2
clone size: few
D gene: TRBD1
CDR3 DNA: TGCAGCGCCCGGACAGGGGACTATGGCTACACCTTC
CDR3 protein: CSARTGDYGYTF

V gene: TRBV27
J gene: TRBJ1-6
clone size: .
D gene: .
CDR3 DNA: TGTGCCAGCAGCGTGGTCGCTAGCTCCTATAATTCACCCCTCCACTTT
CDR3 protein: CASSVVASSYNSPLHF

V gene: TRBV13
J gene: TRBJ2-7
clone size: .
D gene: TRBD1
CDR3 DNA: TGTGCCAGCAGCTCCTCCGGGACAGGGGGCTACGAGCAGTACTTC
CDR3 protein: CASSSSGTGGYEQYF

V gene: TRBV13
J gene: TRBJ2-2
clone size: few
D gene: .
CDR3 DNA: TGTGCCAGCAGCTTCGACAGAGGGGAGCTGTTTTTT
CDR3 protein: CASSFDRGELFF

V gene: TRBV7-9
J gene: TRBJ2-3
clone size: .
D gene: TRBD2
CDR3 DNA: TGTGCCAGCACCTTTCCGTGGGAGGGTAGCGGGCCTACAGATACGCAGTATTTT
CDR3 protein: CASTFPWEGSGPTDTQYF

V gene: TRBV30
J gene: TRBJ2-3
clone size: .
D gene: .
CDR3 DNA: TGTGCCTGGATACTCGTAGGCGGGGGCGGCACAGATACGCAGTATTTT
CDR3 protein: CAWILVGGGGTDTQYF

V gene: TRBV25-1
J gene: TRBJ1-2
clone size: few
D gene: TRBD1
CDR3 DNA: TGTGCCAGCAGTGAAGGGACAGTCTATGGCTACACCTTC
CDR3 protein: CASSEGTVYGYTF